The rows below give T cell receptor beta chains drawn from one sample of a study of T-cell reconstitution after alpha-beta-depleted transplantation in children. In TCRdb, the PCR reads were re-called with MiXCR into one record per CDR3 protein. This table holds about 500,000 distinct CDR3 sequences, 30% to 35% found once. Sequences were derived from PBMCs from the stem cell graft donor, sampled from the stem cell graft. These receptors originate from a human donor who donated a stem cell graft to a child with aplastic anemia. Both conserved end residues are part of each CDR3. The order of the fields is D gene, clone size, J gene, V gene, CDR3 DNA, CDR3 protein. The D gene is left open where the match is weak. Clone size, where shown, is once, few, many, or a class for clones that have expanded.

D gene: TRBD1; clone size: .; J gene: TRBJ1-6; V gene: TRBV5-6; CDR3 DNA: TGTGCCAGCAGCCAGAACAGGGGGTTTGTCTCACCCCTCCACTTT; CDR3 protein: CASSQNRGFVSPLHF
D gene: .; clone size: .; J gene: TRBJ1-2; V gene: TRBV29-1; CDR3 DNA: TGCAGCGTTGGGGACCTCTCTAACTATGGCTACACCTTC; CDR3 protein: CSVGDLSNYGYTF
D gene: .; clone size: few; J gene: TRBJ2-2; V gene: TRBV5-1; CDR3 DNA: TGCGCCAGCAGCTTGGAGGGGCAGGGCTTGACCGGGGAGCTGTTTTTT; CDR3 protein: CASSLEGQGLTGELFF
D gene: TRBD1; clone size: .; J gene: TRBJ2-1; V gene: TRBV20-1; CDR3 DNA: TGCAGTGCTAGAGATTTCAGTGTGGGACAGGGGTCGGTGAATGAGCAGTTCTTC; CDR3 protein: CSARDFSVGQGSVNEQFF
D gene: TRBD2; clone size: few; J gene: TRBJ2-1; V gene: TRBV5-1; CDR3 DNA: TGCGCCAGCAGCTTCGTCACTACTAGCGGGATTCGGAATGAGCAGTTCTTC; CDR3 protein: CASSFVTTSGIRNEQFF
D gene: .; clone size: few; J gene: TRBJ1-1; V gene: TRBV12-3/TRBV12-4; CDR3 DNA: TGTGCCAGCAGTCCTCTTCGGGACATGAACACTGAAGCTTTCTTT; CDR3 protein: CASSPLRDMNTEAFF
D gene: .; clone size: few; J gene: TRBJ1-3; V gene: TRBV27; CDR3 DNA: TGTGCCAGCAGTAGGACGTGGTCGAGTTCCGGAAACACCATATATTTT; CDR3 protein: CASSRTWSSSGNTIYF
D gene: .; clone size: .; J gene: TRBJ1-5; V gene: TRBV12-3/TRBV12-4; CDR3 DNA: TGTGCCAGCAGTCCCTCCCAGTTAAGCAATCAGCCCCAGCATTTT; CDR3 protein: CASSPSQLSNQPQHF
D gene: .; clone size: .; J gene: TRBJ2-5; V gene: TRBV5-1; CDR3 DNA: TGCGCCAGCAGCTTGGCCCACACCAAGGAGACCCAGTACTTC; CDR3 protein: CASSLAHTKETQYF
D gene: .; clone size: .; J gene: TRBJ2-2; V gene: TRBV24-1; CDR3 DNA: TGTGCCGCTCGGGGTAACACCGGGGAGCTGTTTTTT; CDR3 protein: CAARGNTGELFF
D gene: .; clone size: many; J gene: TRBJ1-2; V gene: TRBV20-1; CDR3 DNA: TGCAGTGCTAGAGATGGTGGCACCCGAATGGGCTACACCTTC; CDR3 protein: CSARDGGTRMGYTF
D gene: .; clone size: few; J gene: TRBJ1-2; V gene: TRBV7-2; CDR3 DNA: TGTGCCAGCAGCTGGTATCGACGGAACAACTATGGCTACACCTTC; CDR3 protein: CASSWYRRNNYGYTF
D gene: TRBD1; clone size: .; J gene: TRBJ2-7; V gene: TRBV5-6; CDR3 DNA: TGTGCCAGCAGCCATCGACAGGGATCCTCCTACGAGCAGTACTTC; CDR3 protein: CASSHRQGSSYEQYF
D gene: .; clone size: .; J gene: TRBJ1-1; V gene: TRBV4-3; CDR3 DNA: TGCGCCAGCAGCCGAGCGGGGAACACTGAAGCTTTCTTT; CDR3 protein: CASSRAGNTEAFF
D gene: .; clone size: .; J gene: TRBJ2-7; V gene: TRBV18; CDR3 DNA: TGTGCCAGCTCACCAGGTGTAAACGAGCAGTACTTC; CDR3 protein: CASSPGVNEQYF
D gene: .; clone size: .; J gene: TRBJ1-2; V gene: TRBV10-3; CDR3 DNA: TGTGCCTCCAGGGAGGAGGTTTCCTATGGCTACACCTTC; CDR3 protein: CASREEVSYGYTF
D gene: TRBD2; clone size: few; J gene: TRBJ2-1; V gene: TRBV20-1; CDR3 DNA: TGCAGTGCTAGAAGGGCTAGCGGAGGGAACTACAATGAGCAGTTCTTC; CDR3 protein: CSARRASGGNYNEQFF
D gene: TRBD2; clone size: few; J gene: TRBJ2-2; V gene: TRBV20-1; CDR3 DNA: TGCAGTGCTCGGACTAGCGGGAGGGTCACCGGGGAGCTGTTTTTT; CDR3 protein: CSARTSGRVTGELFF
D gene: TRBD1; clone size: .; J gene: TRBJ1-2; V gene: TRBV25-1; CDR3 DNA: TGTGCCAGCAGAAGGGACAGGAACTATGGCTACACCTTC; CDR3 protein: CASRRDRNYGYTF
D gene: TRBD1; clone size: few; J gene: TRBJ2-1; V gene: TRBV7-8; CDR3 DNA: TGTGCCAGCGGACAGGGTCTTCGTCGGTACAATGAGCAGTTCTTC; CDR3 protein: CASGQGLRRYNEQFF
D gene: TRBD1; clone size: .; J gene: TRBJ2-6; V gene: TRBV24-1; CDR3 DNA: TGTGCCACCAGTGGTTCGGGACAGGTGATTCCTGGGGCCAACGTCCTGACTTTC; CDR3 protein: CATSGSGQVIPGANVLTF
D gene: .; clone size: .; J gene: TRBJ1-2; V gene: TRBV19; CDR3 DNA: TGTGCCAGTACTGATGGACTCCTCGACTCCGGCTACACCTTC; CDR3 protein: CASTDGLLDSGYTF
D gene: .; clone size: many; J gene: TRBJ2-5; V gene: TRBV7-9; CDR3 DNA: TGCGCCAGCAGCTTGTGGGGTTCGGAGACCCAGTACTTC; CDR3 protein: CASSLWGSETQYF
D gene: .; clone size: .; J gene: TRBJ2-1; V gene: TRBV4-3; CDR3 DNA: TGCGCCAGCAGCCAACAAATATCGGCCAATGAGCAGTTCTTC; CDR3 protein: CASSQQISANEQFF
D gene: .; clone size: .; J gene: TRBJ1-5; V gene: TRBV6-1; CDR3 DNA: TGTGCCAGCAGCTCAAGGGGCAGGGTGACTCAGCCCCAGCATTTT; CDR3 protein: CASSSRGRVTQPQHF
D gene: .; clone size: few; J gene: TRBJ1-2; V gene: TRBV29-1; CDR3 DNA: TGCAGCGCCTCGGGCGGCTACACCTTC; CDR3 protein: CSASGGYTF
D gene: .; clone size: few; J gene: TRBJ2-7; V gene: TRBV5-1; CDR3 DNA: TGCGCCAGCAGTCGGGATCGGGACCCAGGCTACGAGCAGTACTTC; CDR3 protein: CASSRDRDPGYEQYF
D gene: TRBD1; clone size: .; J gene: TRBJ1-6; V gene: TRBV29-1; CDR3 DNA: TGCAGCGTTGGAATGGGACAGGAGACACCCCTCCACTTT; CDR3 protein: CSVGMGQETPLHF
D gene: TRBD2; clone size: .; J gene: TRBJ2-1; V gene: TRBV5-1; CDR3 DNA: TGCGCCAGGAAGATAGCGGGAGTGATAAATGAGCAGTTCTTC; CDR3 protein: CARKIAGVINEQFF
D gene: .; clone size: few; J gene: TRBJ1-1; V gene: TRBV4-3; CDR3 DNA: TGCGCCAGCAGCCATCGACTGAACACTGAAGCTTTCTTT; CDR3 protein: CASSHRLNTEAFF
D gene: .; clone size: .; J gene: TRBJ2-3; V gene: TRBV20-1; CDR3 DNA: TGCAGTGCTTGGCTAGCGAATACGCAGTATTTT; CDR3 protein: CSAWLANTQYF
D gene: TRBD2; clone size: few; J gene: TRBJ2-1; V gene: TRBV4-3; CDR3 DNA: TGCGCCAGCAGCCAAGAACTAGCGGGAGTACGTGGGCAGTTCTTC; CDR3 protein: CASSQELAGVRGQFF
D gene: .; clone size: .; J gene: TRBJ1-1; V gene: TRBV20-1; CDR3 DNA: TGCAGTGCTAGGGACTTTGTAGGGTCGGACACTGAAGCTTTCTTT; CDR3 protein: CSARDFVGSDTEAFF
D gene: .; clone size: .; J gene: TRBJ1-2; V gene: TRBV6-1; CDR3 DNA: TGTGCCAGCAGTAGGAACAGGGATAGGATCTATGGCTACACCTTC; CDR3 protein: CASSRNRDRIYGYTF
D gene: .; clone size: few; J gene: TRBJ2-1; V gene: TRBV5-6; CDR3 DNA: TGTGCCAGCAGCTTGGTACAGGGCAATGAGCAGTTCTTC; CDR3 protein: CASSLVQGNEQFF
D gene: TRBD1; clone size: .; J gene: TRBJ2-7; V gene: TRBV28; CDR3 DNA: TGTGCCAGCAGTTCCTGGACAGGGGGCGTCTACGAGCAGTACTTC; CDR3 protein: CASSSWTGGVYEQYF
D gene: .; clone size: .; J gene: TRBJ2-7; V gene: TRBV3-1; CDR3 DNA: TGTGCCAGCAGCCAAGAGTTCTGGGGCTCCTACGAGCAGTACTTC; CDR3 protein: CASSQEFWGSYEQYF
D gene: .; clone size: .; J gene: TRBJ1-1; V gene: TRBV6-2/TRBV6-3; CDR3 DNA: TGTGCCAGCAGCTTCACCCGGGGGGTTGGGACTGAAGCTTTCTTT; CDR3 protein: CASSFTRGVGTEAFF
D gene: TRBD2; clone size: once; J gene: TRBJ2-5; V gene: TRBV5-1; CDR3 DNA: TGCGCCAGCAGCTTGGGGGCTAGCGGGGGCCAAGAGACCCAGTACTTC; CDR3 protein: CASSLGASGGQETQYF
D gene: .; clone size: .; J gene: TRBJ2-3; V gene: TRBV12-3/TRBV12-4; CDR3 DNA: TGTGCCAGCAGTGGGGCTAGATATACGCAGTATTTT; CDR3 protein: CASSGARYTQYF
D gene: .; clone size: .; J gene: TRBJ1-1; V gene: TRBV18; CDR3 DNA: TGTGCCAGCTCACCACTCCCGCTTTCGGGGACTGAAGCTTTCTTT; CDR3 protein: CASSPLPLSGTEAFF
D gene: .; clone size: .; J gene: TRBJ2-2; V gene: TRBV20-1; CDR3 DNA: TGCAGTGCTAGACTACCCAACACCGGGGAGCTGTTTTTT; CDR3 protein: CSARLPNTGELFF
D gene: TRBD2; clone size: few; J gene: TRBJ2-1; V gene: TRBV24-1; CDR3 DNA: TGTGCCACCAGTGACGTCCATTCAGCGGGAGGATTCAATGAGCAGTTCTTC; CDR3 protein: CATSDVHSAGGFNEQFF
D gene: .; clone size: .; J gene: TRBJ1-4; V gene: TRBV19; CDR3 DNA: TGTGCCAGTAGTGCCGCAGGGCCCCATGGAGAAAAACTGTTTTTT; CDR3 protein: CASSAAGPHGEKLFF
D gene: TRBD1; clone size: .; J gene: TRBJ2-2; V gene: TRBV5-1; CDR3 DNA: TGCGCCAGCAGCGCCACCGGGACAGACACCGGGGAGCTGTTTTTT; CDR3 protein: CASSATGTDTGELFF
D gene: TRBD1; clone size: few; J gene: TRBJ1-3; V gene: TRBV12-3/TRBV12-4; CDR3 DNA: TGTGCCAGCAGTTTATTACAGGGGGCTGGAAACACCATATATTTT; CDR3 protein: CASSLLQGAGNTIYF
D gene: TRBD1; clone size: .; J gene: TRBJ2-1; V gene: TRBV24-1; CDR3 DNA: TGTGCCACCAGTGATTCCGGGACAGGGGGCTGGGGTGAGCAGTTCTTC; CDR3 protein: CATSDSGTGGWGEQFF
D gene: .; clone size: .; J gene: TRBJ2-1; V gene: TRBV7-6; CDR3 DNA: TGTGCCAGCAGCCCACGTCCCGGTAGCGGCCACAATGAGCAGTTCTTC; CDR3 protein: CASSPRPGSGHNEQFF
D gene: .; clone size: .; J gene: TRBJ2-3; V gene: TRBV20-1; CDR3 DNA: TGCAGTGCTAGGGGTGGGTTAATGGATACGCAGTATTTT; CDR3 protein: CSARGGLMDTQYF
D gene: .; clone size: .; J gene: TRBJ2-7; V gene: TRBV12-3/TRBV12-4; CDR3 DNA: TGTGCCAGCAGTTTGGGTCAGTACCTTCCCTACGAGCAGTACTTC; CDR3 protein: CASSLGQYLPYEQYF
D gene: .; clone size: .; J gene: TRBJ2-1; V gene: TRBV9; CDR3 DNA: TGTGCCAGCAGCTCCCGGACAGAATACAATGAGCAGTTCTTC; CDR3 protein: CASSSRTEYNEQFF
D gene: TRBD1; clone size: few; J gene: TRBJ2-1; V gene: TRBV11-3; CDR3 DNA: TGTGCCAGCAGCCGACCGGGACAGGGGACTGTTGGTGAGCAGTTCTTC; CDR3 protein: CASSRPGQGTVGEQFF
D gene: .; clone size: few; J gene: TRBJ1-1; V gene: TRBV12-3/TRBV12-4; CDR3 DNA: TGTGCCAGCAGTAATGGGGTAGATACTGAAGCTTTCTTT; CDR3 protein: CASSNGVDTEAFF
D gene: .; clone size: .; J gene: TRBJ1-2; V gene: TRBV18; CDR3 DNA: TGTGCCAGCTCACAAGGACAGTTCTATGGCTACACCTTC; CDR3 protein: CASSQGQFYGYTF